Below, 19 T cell receptor beta chains from the same sample are listed, as sequenced in a study of blood T cells in healthy people across ages. Using a J-beta primer mix together with a sample-barcoded 5' primer, a second PCR was run for about 6 to 11 cycles. MiXCR was run by TCRdb on the 5' RACE reads, yielding one entry per CDR3 protein. The sample includes around 1,000,000 distinct CDR3 sequences, about 25% seen only once; the top ten take approximately 0.75%. These same records also appear under a second study, on T cells of mothers and their children.

The sequenced sample consisted of blood. Receptors were obtained from a girl under 10 years old in good health.

This clonotype was observed a handful of times. The genes are TRBV29-1 and TRBJ1-1; the D gene is possibly TRBD1 (6 bases). Between the trimmed V and J ends, which lost 6 bases and 4 bases, there was a span of 12 bases. The CDR3 runs 12 residues. In germline, CDR1 is SQVTM, CDR2 ANQGSEA. The CDR3 DNA reads as TGCAGCGTGCACAGGGAGGCCACTGAAGCTTTCTTT. Protein product: CSVHREATEAFF.

This rearrangement joins TRBV6-1 to TRBJ1-3; no clear D. The germline gives CDR1 MNHNS, CDR2 SASEGT. Trimming stripped 1 base from V and 4 bases from J, with 5 bases between. The CDR3 has 13 amino acids. The CDR3 protein is CASSEEDGNTIYF. Written as DNA, the CDR3 is TGTGCCAGCAGTGAAGAAGACGGAAACACCATATATTTT.

The CDR3 here is CASIVPRQGYEQYF. The CDR3 region has the DNA TGCGCCAGCATTGTTCCGAGACAGGGATACGAGCAGTACTTC. This sequence joins TRBV10-1 and TRBJ2-5, with 7 bases matching TRBD1. Matching the DNA end better, TRBJ2-7 makes the J call doubtful. The CDR3 length is 14 residues. Germline values: CDR1 WNHNN, CDR2 SYGVQD (reference sequence).

The rearrangement joins TRBV13 to TRBJ2-2; 9 bases agree with TRBD2. V trimming: 7 bases; J trimming: 1 base; junction bases outside the gene matches: 4. In germline, CDR1 is PRHDT, CDR2 FYEKMQ (reference sequence). The CDR3 length is 15 residues. The CDR3 region has the DNA TGTGCCAGCACCCTTAGCGGGGGGAACACCGGGGAGCTGTTTTTT. It yields the protein CASTLSGGNTGELFF.

With regard to this clonotype: Without the conserved terminal phenylalanine or tryptophan, this CDR3 likely stems from a read error. The genes are TRBV4-2 and TRBJ2-4; TRBD2 matches at 9 bases. V shed 0 bases, J shed 7 bases, and the junction held 7 bases outside the gene matches. Germline loops: CDR1 LGHNA, CDR2 YNFKEQ. The CDR3 sequence is 16 residues long. CDR3 DNA sequence: TGTGCCAGCAGCCAAGATGGAAGCGGGGGGACCAACATTCAGTACCTC. Encoded protein: CASSQDGSGGTNIQYL.

The V call is TRBV29-1, the J call TRBJ2-5; 8 bases are a match to TRBD2. The J segment lost 7 bases and the V segment lost 8 bases, leaving 15 bases of the junction unmatched. The length of the CDR3 is 14 residues. Germline-derived CDR1 and CDR2 are SQVTM and ANQGSEA. The CDR3 region is CSKTGGPSPVTQYF. In nucleotides, the CDR3 is TGCAGCAAAACGGGGGGGCCCTCCCCGGTGACCCAGTACTTC.

This clonotype was seen more than once but under ten times. This sequence joins TRBV5-1 and TRBJ2-5; D gene unclear. CDR3 size: 15 residues. Germline-derived CDR1 and CDR2 are SGHRS and YFSETQ. Trimming took 0 bases from V and 5 from J, leaving 14 bases between them. In DNA form, the CDR3 reads TGCGCCAGCAGCTTGGGAAAACCCATCGGGGAGACCCAGTACTTC. Translation gives CASSLGKPIGETQYF.

The chain carries TRBV18 and TRBJ2-4; TRBD2 aligns across 8 bases. V shed 2 bases and J 6 bases; nucleotides not matched to a gene: 6. The CDR3 sequence is 15 residues long. In germline, CDR1 is KGHSH, CDR2 LQKENI. The CDR3 here is CASSPWASGLNIQYF. CDR3 sequence (DNA): TGTGCCAGCTCACCATGGGCTAGCGGGCTAAACATTCAGTACTTC. The whole variable domain, remainder taken from reference TRBV18 and TRBJ2-4, is NAGVMQNPRHLVRRRGQEARLRCSPMKGHSHVYWYRQLPEEGLKFMVYLQKENIIDESGMPKERFSAEFPKEGPSILRIQQVVRGDSAAYFCASSPWASGLNIQYFGAGTRLSVL.

The chain employs TRBV27 and TRBJ2-2; tentative D call: TRBD1 (6 bases). This CDR3 has 16 residues. The ends were cut back, 2 bases at V and 7 bases at J, with 17 bases in the middle. Germline V lookup: CDR1 MNHEY, CDR2 SMNVEV (reference sequence). The CDR3 sequence is CASSLGLTGLGGELFF. The DNA for the CDR3 is TGTGCCAGCAGTTTAGGACTTACAGGGTTGGGCGGGGAGCTGTTTTTT.

This clonotype turned up a few times. An end of the junction differs from the germline gene, which may be a read error. The rearrangement joins TRBV28 to TRBJ2-4; no clear D. In germline, CDR1 is MDHEN, CDR2 SYDVKM. The length of the CDR3 is 15 residues. CDR3 protein: CAGSPHRVAKNIQYF. The CDR3 coding sequence is TGTGCCGGCAGCCCCCACCGGGTCGCCAAAAACATTCAGTACTTC.

The sample holds a few counts of this clonotype. This chain links TRBV29-1 with TRBJ2-1; D is unclear. Germline V lookup: CDR1 SQVTM, CDR2 ANQGSEA. Trimming cost V 8 bases and J 6 bases, with 2 bases left between them. This CDR3 is built from 8 residues. DNA for the CDR3: TGCAGCATCAATGAGCAGTTCTTC. It yields the protein CSINEQFF.

This clonotype was found a few times. At one of its ends the junction is not consistent with the germline gene, which may arise from a read error. J is TRBJ2-7 and V is TRBV7-9, with D perhaps given as TRBD1 or TRBD2 (5 bases each). From germline, CDR1 is SEHNR and CDR2 FQNEAQ (reference sequence). CDR3 size: 14 residues. The CDR3 DNA reads as TGTGCCGGCAGCGCCCGGGACGGCTCCTACGTGCAGTACTTC. It specifies CAGSARDGSYVQYF.

In its sample, this clonotype was seen a few times. The genes are TRBV20-1 and TRBJ2-5; 9 bases map to TRBD2. This CDR3 region has 12 residues. Trimming removed 6 bases from V and 5 bases from J; junction bases left unmatched: 4. The germline V gene has CDR1 DFQATT and CDR2 SNEGSKA (reference sequence). This CDR3 reads CSAAGGVETQYF. CDR3 nucleotide sequence: TGCAGTGCAGCGGGAGGCGTTGAGACCCAGTACTTC.

This chain connects TRBV15 to TRBJ2-5; no clear D gene. V gave up 2 bases and J gave up 1 base, with 5 bases separating them. The CDR3 runs 13 residues. Germline V gene data show CDR1 as LNHNV and CDR2 as YYDKDF (reference sequence). CDR3 sequence: CATSRTLQETQYF. The CDR3 nucleotides are TGTGCCACCAGCAGAACACTCCAAGAGACCCAGTACTTC.

V and J are TRBV12-3 or TRBV12-4 and TRBJ1-2; 7 bases are shared with TRBD1. V lost 8 bases and J lost 1; bases outside the gene matches: 7. The CDR3 runs 14 residues. Here the CDR3 reads CASRRTGNNYGYTF. Here the CDR3 DNA reads TGTGCCAGCCGCCGGACAGGAAATAACTATGGCTACACCTTC.

This clonotype has ten or more counts. The chain joins TRBV24-1 to TRBJ2-1; no clear D. From germline, CDR1 is KGHDR and CDR2 SFDVKD. Trimming pared 0 bases from V and 8 bases from J, leaving 1 base between. This CDR3 spans 11 amino acids. The CDR3 nucleotides are TGTGCCACCAGTGATTTGGATGAGCAGTTCTTC. Protein product: CATSDLDEQFF.

This clonotype was seen at least ten times. One junction end does not reproduce the germline sequence, and a read error may be involved. The J gene is TRBJ1-2, the V gene TRBV3-1; unclear D gene. The CDR3 is 12 residues long. CDR1 and CDR2 (germline): LGHDT, YNNKEL (reference sequence). In nucleotides, the CDR3 is TGCGCCAGCAGCCAAGGAGACTATGGCTACACCTTC. Its protein is CASSQGDYGYTF.

Only a few counts were recorded for this clonotype. This rearrangement joins TRBV29-1 to TRBJ2-3; D gene uncertain. V lost 1 base, J lost 0 bases, and 5 bases lay in between. Germline V CDR1 and CDR2: SQVTM, ANQGSEA. The CDR3 sequence is 13 residues long. This CDR3 reads CSVEVASTDTQYF. The CDR3 DNA follows: TGCAGCGTTGAAGTTGCCAGCACAGATACGCAGTATTTT.

This clonotype was found many times. J is TRBJ2-7 and V is TRBV9; 7 bases map to TRBD2. There are 17 residues in the CDR3. The trim removed 4 bases at V and 4 bases at J, leaving 17 bases unmatched. Germline V CDR1 and CDR2: SGDLS, YYNGEE. The CDR3 nucleotides are TGTGCCAGCAGCCCCCAGTCCCTCCAAAGCGGGGCGTACGAGCAGTACTTC. Translated: CASSPQSLQSGAYEQYF.